Sequencing of this T cell receptor (beta chain) was carried out in a study of blood T cell repertoires in COVID-19. Repertoires were generated with immunoSEQ multiplex PCR, while TCRdb's copy carries only in-frame clones and drops some. This sample has some 170,000 clones, with 65% to 80% found just once. The V gene end was trimmed by 5 bases and the J gene end by 1 base; junction bases not matched to a gene: 4. The CDR3 sequence is 14 residues long. CDR1 and CDR2 from the germline V gene are SEHNR and FQNEAQ (reference sequence). The chain joins TRBV7-9 to TRBJ1-1, with TRBD1 matching over 7 bases. Sequencing was performed on peripheral blood. This TCR came from a man in his fifties or sixties with acute or convalescent COVID-19. In DNA, the CDR3 is TGTGCCAGCAGCCCAAACAGGGGGAACACTGAAGCTTTCTTT. Translated, it gives CASSPNRGNTEAFF.